One TCR beta chain is described in this entry. The data originate from a study of blood T cell repertoires in COVID-19. Study context: The United States, Italy and Spain supplied acute and convalescent COVID-19 samples.

V was trimmed by 11 bases and J by 6 bases, leaving 13 bases between them. Germline CDR1 is SNHLY and CDR2 is FYNNEI. CDR3 length equals 12 residues. Per the original methods: From reference gene primer amplification, estimates of nucleated cell counts were derived. Generated by immunoSEQ multiplex PCR, the TCRdb table keeps only in-frame clones and is missing some. V and J calls and clone size follow that table, whereas D and trimming were derived from the DNA. The data contain about 200,000 clones, around 86% of them seen just once; the ten biggest clones take up 3%. The clonotype was recovered from a man aged 60 to 75 with acute or convalescent COVID-19. The sequenced material came from peripheral blood. The chain combines TRBV2 with TRBJ2-2; D gene uncertain. CDR3 loop: CAAPSRAGELFF. The DNA for the CDR3 is TGTGCCGCCCCAAGTCGGGCCGGGGAGCTGTTTTTT. Looking up the rest from reference TRBV2 and TRBJ2-2 gives the full variable domain: EPEVTQTPSHQVTQMGQEVILRCVPISNHLYFYWYRQILGQKVEFLVSFYNNEISEKSEIFDDQFSVERPDGSNFTLKIRSTKLEDSAMYFCAAPSRAGELFFGEGSRLTVL.